The clone carrying this T cell receptor beta chain was found many times. This entry belongs to a study of blood T cells in healthy people across ages. Primers used in a second PCR of roughly 6 to 12 cycles were a sample-barcoded 5' primer and a J-beta primer mix. TCRdb re-analysed the 5' RACE reads in MiXCR, keeping a single row per CDR3 protein. The table includes more than 650,000 distinct CDR3 sequences, roughly 25% detected once. Separately, the same data were catalogued under a study of T cells of mothers and their children.

The TCR sequence derives from a boy between 10 and 17 years old in good health. The sequenced sample was blood.

This CDR3 is CASSLRRNTGELFF. The DNA for the CDR3 is TGTGCCAGCAGTTTACGTCGCAACACCGGGGAGCTGTTTTTT. The chain links TRBV28 to TRBJ2-2; D unresolved. Per germline, CDR1 MDHEN and CDR2 SYDVKM. The CDR3 totals 14 residues. Trimming took 2 bases from V and 2 from J, leaving 6 bases between them.